The rows below give T cell receptor beta chains drawn from one sample of a study of cytomegalovirus exposure and HLA in healthy donors. Generated by immunoSEQ multiplex PCR, the TCRdb table keeps only in-frame clones and is missing some. In the table there are 200,000 or so clones, 82% of which are singletons. Sequencing was carried out using PBMCs. These receptor sequences come from a boy aged 2 to 10 in good health and CMV-seronegative. Both conserved end residues are part of each CDR3. The D gene is left open where the match is weak. Where a row states a size, it is once, few, many or the class of an expanded clone; other rows omit it.

D: TRBD1; size: .; J: TRBJ2-7; V: TRBV25-1; CDR3: CASSFSGTGALEQYF; DNA: TGTGCCAGCAGCTTTTCCGGGACAGGGGCCCTCGAGCAGTACTTC
D: .; size: .; J: TRBJ1-3; V: TRBV19; CDR3: CASSGPGNTIYF; DNA: TGTGCCAGTAGTGGCCCTGGAAACACCATATATTTT
D: TRBD1; size: .; J: TRBJ2-3; V: TRBV10-3; CDR3: CAISESEGARVTQYF; DNA: TGTGCCATCAGTGAGAGCGAGGGGGCGCGGGTCACGCAGTATTTT
D: .; size: .; J: TRBJ2-1; V: TRBV9; CDR3: CASSLNYNEQFF; DNA: TGTGCCAGCAGCTTAAATTACAATGAGCAGTTCTTC
D: TRBD1; size: .; J: TRBJ2-3; V: TRBV5-1; CDR3: CASSRGLLADTQYF; DNA: TGCGCCAGCAGCAGGGGGCTTTTGGCAGATACGCAGTATTTT
D: .; size: .; J: TRBJ2-3; V: TRBV11-2; CDR3: CASSPRGFSTDTQYF; DNA: TGTGCCAGCAGCCCACGGGGATTTAGCACAGATACGCAGTATTTT
D: .; size: .; J: TRBJ1-1; V: TRBV5-6; CDR3: CASSLVWGGLMNTEAFF; DNA: TGTGCCAGCAGCTTGGTATGGGGTGGACTCATGAACACTGAAGCTTTCTTT
D: .; size: .; J: TRBJ1-2; V: TRBV6-1; CDR3: CASSEGLVDGYTF; DNA: TGTGCCAGCAGTGAGGGGCTCGTGGATGGCTACACCTTC
D: .; size: .; J: TRBJ1-1; V: TRBV4-1; CDR3: CASSQVAFPNTEAFF; DNA: TGCGCCAGCAGCCAAGTGGCATTCCCGAACACTGAAGCTTTCTTT
D: TRBD1; size: .; J: TRBJ1-5; V: TRBV19; CDR3: CASTSTGGRNQPQHF; DNA: TGTGCCAGTACCTCGACAGGGGGCCGGAATCAGCCCCAGCATTTT
D: .; size: .; J: TRBJ2-6; V: TRBV15; CDR3: CATSSWGDSRNSGANVLTF; DNA: TGTGCCACCAGCAGTTGGGGGGACAGTCGGAACTCTGGGGCCAACGTCCTGACTTTC
D: TRBD2; size: .; J: TRBJ2-5; V: TRBV7-2; CDR3: CASSLALRGETQYF; DNA: TGTGCCAGCAGCTTAGCTCTGCGGGGGGAGACCCAGTACTTC
D: .; size: .; J: TRBJ2-7; V: TRBV5-1; CDR3: CASTRQSPGSTYEQYF; DNA: TGCGCCAGCACGAGGCAGTCTCCGGGGTCCACCTACGAGCAGTACTTC
D: TRBD2; size: .; J: TRBJ2-1; V: TRBV11-2; CDR3: CASSLGLAAYNEQFF; DNA: TGTGCCAGCAGCTTAGGACTAGCGGCCTACAATGAGCAGTTCTTC
D: TRBD1; size: few; J: TRBJ2-2; V: TRBV7-9; CDR3: CSSSFGPGTGGVFPGELFF; DNA: TGTTCCAGCAGCTTCGGTCCCGGGACAGGGGGCGTATTCCCCGGGGAGCTGTTTTTT
D: TRBD2; size: .; J: TRBJ2-1; V: TRBV7-3; CDR3: CASSLLSGGGHNEQFF; DNA: TGTGCCAGCAGCTTACTCTCGGGCGGGGGGCACAATGAGCAGTTCTTC
D: TRBD1; size: few; J: TRBJ1-2; V: TRBV29-1; CDR3: CSVPGQGVGGYTF; DNA: TGCAGCGTTCCGGGACAGGGTGTGGGTGGCTACACCTTC
D: TRBD1; size: .; J: TRBJ1-4; V: TRBV30; CDR3: CAWSFAGGKNEKLFF; DNA: TGTGCCTGGAGCTTTGCAGGGGGCAAGAATGAAAAACTGTTTTTT
D: .; size: .; J: TRBJ2-5; V: TRBV30; CDR3: CAWDRVGGETQYF; DNA: TGTGCCTGGGACCGGGTCGGGGGAGAGACCCAGTACTTC
D: .; size: .; J: TRBJ2-3; V: TRBV15; CDR3: CATSRDPGHLTTDTQYF; DNA: TGTGCCACCAGCAGAGATCCGGGACACCTAACCACAGATACGCAGTATTTT
D: TRBD2; size: .; J: TRBJ2-4; V: TRBV7-2; CDR3: CASSLRAGGPKNIQYF; DNA: TGTGCCAGCAGCTTAAGAGCGGGGGGTCCCAAAAACATTCAGTACTTC
D: .; size: .; J: TRBJ2-5; V: TRBV7-6; CDR3: CASSLIGGRGVETQYF; DNA: TGTGCCAGCAGCTTAATTGGGGGCCGGGGGGTTGAGACCCAGTACTTC
D: .; size: .; J: TRBJ2-1; V: TRBV9; CDR3: CASSVSGDEYNEQFF; DNA: TGTGCCAGCAGCGTATCAGGGGATGAGTACAATGAGCAGTTCTTC
D: TRBD2; size: .; J: TRBJ2-3; V: TRBV4-1; CDR3: CASSQEGLAGTTDTQYF; DNA: TGCGCCAGCAGCCAAGAGGGACTAGCGGGAACAACAGATACGCAGTATTTT
D: TRBD1; size: .; J: TRBJ1-4; V: TRBV15; CDR3: CATSRPQGANEKLFF; DNA: TGTGCCACCAGCAGGCCCCAGGGGGCTAATGAAAAACTGTTTTTT
D: TRBD1; size: .; J: TRBJ1-1; V: TRBV7-2; CDR3: CASSIRQGRNPEAFF; DNA: TGTGCCAGCAGCATCAGACAGGGGCGAAATCCTGAAGCTTTCTTT
D: TRBD1; size: .; J: TRBJ2-7; V: TRBV4-3; CDR3: CASSQDIMTGISYEQYF; DNA: TGCGCCAGCAGCCAAGATATAATGACAGGGATTTCCTACGAGCAGTACTTC
D: .; size: .; J: TRBJ2-5; V: TRBV6-1; CDR3: CASSGQVETQYF; DNA: TGTGCCAGCAGTGGACAGGTCGAGACCCAGTACTTC
D: TRBD1; size: .; J: TRBJ1-2; V: TRBV25-1; CDR3: CASSDSPMTTGPYGYTF; DNA: TGTGCCAGCAGTGATTCGCCGATGACGACAGGGCCCTATGGCTACACCTTC
D: .; size: few; J: TRBJ1-1; V: TRBV6-5; CDR3: CASMREKNTEAFF; DNA: TGTGCCAGCATGCGGGAGAAGAACACTGAAGCTTTCTTT
D: .; size: .; J: TRBJ1-6; V: TRBV15; CDR3: CATSSNPTGQSSYNSPLHF; DNA: TGTGCCACCAGCTCCAATCCAACAGGCCAGAGCTCCTATAATTCACCCCTCCACTTT
D: .; size: .; J: TRBJ2-5; V: TRBV10-3; CDR3: CAISDARGWDGAETETQYF; DNA: TGTGCCATCAGTGACGCAAGGGGGTGGGACGGGGCAGAAACAGAGACCCAGTACTTC
D: TRBD1; size: once; J: TRBJ2-5; V: TRBV5-1; CDR3: CASSLVGTGGETQYF; DNA: TGCGCCAGCAGCTTGGTCGGGACAGGGGGGGAGACCCAGTACTTC
D: TRBD1; size: .; J: TRBJ1-1; V: TRBV19; CDR3: CASSTHRGMAFF; DNA: TGTGCCAGTAGTACCCACAGGGGGATGGCTTTCTTT
D: .; size: .; J: TRBJ2-3; V: TRBV18; CDR3: CASSPPSLDTQYF; DNA: TGTGCCAGCTCACCACCTAGCTTAGATACGCAGTATTTT
D: .; size: once; J: TRBJ2-5; V: TRBV7-9; CDR3: CASSRGAQETQYF; DNA: TGTGCCAGCAGCCGGGGGGCACAAGAGACCCAGTACTTC
D: TRBD2; size: few; J: TRBJ2-7; V: TRBV6-5; CDR3: CASKRGNSYEQYF; DNA: TGTGCCAGCAAGCGGGGGAACTCCTACGAGCAGTACTTC
D: TRBD2; size: .; J: TRBJ2-3; V: TRBV5-5; CDR3: CASSLEREYTDTQYF; DNA: TGTGCCAGCAGCTTGGAGCGGGAGTACACAGATACGCAGTATTTT
D: TRBD1; size: .; J: TRBJ1-1; V: TRBV6-6; CDR3: CASREQGINTEAFF; DNA: TGTGCCAGCAGAGAACAGGGGATCAACACTGAAGCTTTCTTT
D: .; size: .; J: TRBJ1-2; V: TRBV5-8; CDR3: CASSFGAGLYGYTF; DNA: TGTGCCAGCAGCTTCGGTGCAGGCCTATATGGCTACACCTTC
D: TRBD2; size: once; J: TRBJ2-5; V: TRBV5-1; CDR3: CASSRLGLPGETQYF; DNA: TGCGCCAGCAGCCGCCTGGGACTACCCGGAGAGACCCAGTACTTC
D: .; size: .; J: TRBJ2-7; V: TRBV5-4; CDR3: CASSSGAYEQYF; DNA: TGTGCCAGCAGCTCCGGGGCCTACGAGCAGTACTTC
D: TRBD2; size: .; J: TRBJ2-7; V: TRBV7-9; CDR3: CASSLATSGVTEQYF; DNA: TGTGCCAGCAGCTTAGCAACTAGCGGGGTGACAGAGCAGTACTTC
D: .; size: .; J: TRBJ1-5; V: TRBV5-1; CDR3: CASSIRPGDNQPQHF; DNA: TGCGCCAGCAGCATCAGGCCCGGGGACAATCAGCCCCAGCATTTT
D: .; size: .; J: TRBJ2-2; V: TRBV7-2; CDR3: CASSLLGGGNTGELFF; DNA: TGTGCCAGCAGCTTACTAGGGGGGGGGAACACCGGGGAGCTGTTTTTT
D: TRBD2; size: .; J: TRBJ2-3; V: TRBV2; CDR3: CASSVQTGGGVTDTQYF; DNA: TGTGCCAGCAGTGTACAAACTGGGGGAGGGGTTACAGATACGCAGTATTTT
D: .; size: .; J: TRBJ2-7; V: TRBV6-1; CDR3: CASSATPGDGSYEQYF; DNA: TGTGCCAGCAGTGCCACGCCAGGGGACGGGTCCTACGAGCAGTACTTC